These 24 T cell receptor beta chains were all obtained from the same sample, sequenced in a study of regulatory T cells in long-lasting Graves disease. Indicated time point: newly diagnosed GD, antithyroid drugs for less than 3 months. Researchers made the TCR library from RNA that was extracted from PBMCs. Library construction for TCR beta used iRepertoire HTBI primers and Arm-PCR of CDR3 regions. MiXCR was run by TCRdb on the multiplex PCR reads, yielding one entry per CDR3 protein. The top ten hold roughly a sixth of the sample, which has 410,000 or so distinct CDR3 sequences, 14% to 15% seen once. The same data also went into a second study, on T cells in Graves' hyperthyroidism and ophthalmopathy.

Sequencing was performed on peripheral blood mononuclear cells (PBMCs), taken at new diagnosis, from a patient treated with antithyroid drugs. The receptor source for this set is a woman in her twenties or thirties with Graves disease.

As for this clonotype: This sequence may be a read error, since a much larger clone differs from it by one base. This sequence joins TRBV12-3 or TRBV12-4 and TRBJ2-5; 8 bases match TRBD2. Matching the DNA end better, TRBJ2-1 makes the J call doubtful. The CDR3 spans 17 residues. Here the CDR3 DNA reads TGTGCCAGCAGTTACTATCGGGGGGGGGGCCGGGGCAGTGAGCAGTTCTTC. The encoded protein is CASSYYRGGGRGSEQFF.

The chain couples TRBV9 to TRBJ2-7, with D possibly TRBD2 on 6 matching bases. Germline CDR1 reads SGDLS; CDR2 reads YYNGEE. The CDR3 extends over 14 amino acids. The germline V and J ends were trimmed by 0 bases and 6 bases, with 13 bases remaining between them. CDR3 region: CASSVGPSAFEQYF. The CDR3 nucleotides read TGTGCCAGCAGCGTAGGGCCTAGCGCGTTCGAGCAGTACTTC.

This clonotype was seen many times. The genes are TRBV20-1 and TRBJ2-7; D possibly corresponds to TRBD1 (5 bases). V dropped 6 bases and J dropped 0 bases, with 18 bases sitting between them. CDR1 and CDR2 (germline): DFQATT, SNEGSKA (reference sequence). The length of the CDR3 is 15 residues. For the CDR3, the DNA is TGCAGTGCCAAGAGCAGGGCCACGGTCTCCTACGAGCAGTACTTC. Translating gives CSAKSRATVSYEQYF.

This clonotype was seen many times. The gene calls are TRBV27 and TRBJ2-1, with D tentatively TRBD2 (6 bases). CDR1 is MNHEY and CDR2 is SMNVEV in the germline V gene (reference sequence). Trimming removed 8 bases from V and 8 bases from J, with 19 bases in between. The CDR3 covers 14 residues. CDR3 residues: CASRSGGAIDEQFF. The CDR3 region has the DNA TGTGCCAGCCGGTCCGGAGGGGCCATTGATGAGCAGTTCTTC.

This clonotype was seen many times. The V gene is TRBV29-1, the J gene TRBJ1-1; D may be TRBD1 (5 bases). This CDR3 region has 14 residues. Between the trimmed V and J ends, which lost 3 bases and 4 bases, there was a span of 15 bases. Germline CDR1 is SQVTM and CDR2 is ANQGSEA. The CDR3 spells CSVDLPGWSTEAFF. The CDR3 DNA reads TGCAGCGTTGACTTACCAGGGTGGAGCACTGAAGCTTTCTTT.

This clonotype appeared many times. CDR3 sequence: CASSPEQGTDQPQHF. CDR3 DNA: TGTGCCAGCAGTCCCGAACAGGGAACAGATCAGCCCCAGCATTTT. This chain connects TRBV12-3 or TRBV12-4 to TRBJ1-5; possible D gene TRBD1, 6 bases. The CDR3 spans 15 residues. Trimming took 5 bases from V and 5 from J, leaving 16 bases between them.

This chain uses TRBV29-1 with TRBJ1-1; D ambiguous. Germline V lookup: CDR1 SQVTM, CDR2 ANQGSEA. The germline V and J ends were trimmed by 1 base and 0 bases, with 6 bases remaining between them. The CDR3 totals 13 residues. CDR3 protein: CSVEGLMNTEAFF. The CDR3 DNA is TGCAGCGTTGAAGGCCTTATGAACACTGAAGCTTTCTTT.

This clonotype was found many times. The gene calls are TRBV24-1 and TRBJ2-7; tentatively, D is TRBD1 (5 bases). Germline values: CDR1 KGHDR, CDR2 SFDVKD. Trimming took off 0 bases at V and 5 bases at J, with 10 bases between the two ends. CDR3 length: 14 residues. The CDR3 protein is CATSDLARVNEQYF. CDR3 bases: TGTGCCACCAGTGATTTGGCCAGGGTAAACGAGCAGTACTTC.

Turning to this clonotype: Given a much more abundant clone one base away, this may be a read error. This sequence joins TRBV30 and TRBJ2-1; D not certain. The CDR3 runs 14 residues. Germline loops: CDR1 GTSNPN, CDR2 SVGIG (reference sequence). The V and J ends lost 0 bases and 10 bases respectively, with 16 bases between them. The chain's CDR3 is CAWSVGGVSYEQFF. CDR3 in DNA: TGTGCCTGGAGTGTGGGTGGAGTAAGCTACGAGCAGTTCTTC.

CDR3 sequence (DNA): TGTGCCAGCAGCTTGGGGGCCATGCCGCAGTATTTT. Translated, it gives CASSLGAMPQYF. The J gene is TRBJ2-3, the V gene TRBV5-4; D uncertain. The V gene lost 0 bases and the J gene lost 10 bases, with 9 bases spanning the gap. From germline, CDR1 is SGHNT and CDR2 YYREEE (reference sequence). The CDR3 loop spans 12 amino acids.

There are a few counts of this clonotype. V and J are TRBV29-1 and TRBJ2-7, with TRBD2 matching 9 bases. J lost 6 bases, V lost 5 bases, and 8 bases had no gene match. The CDR3 has 13 amino acids. Germline V CDR1 and CDR2: SQVTM, ANQGSEA. The CDR3 nucleotides are TGCAGCGTTCGGCGGGAGGGCTACTTCGAGCAGTACTTC. This translates into CSVRREGYFEQYF.

There are many counts of this clonotype. This chain joins TRBV2 and TRBJ2-1; a possible D gene is TRBD2 (5 bases). V was pared by 6 bases and J by 7 bases, with 10 bases between. This CDR3 contains 12 residues. From germline, CDR1 is SNHLY and CDR2 FYNNEI. The CDR3 nucleotides read TGTGCCAGCAGGGCTAGCTTGAATGAGCAGTTCTTC. Protein product: CASRASLNEQFF. Full variable domain (outside the CDR3, taken from reference TRBV2 and TRBJ2-1): EPEVTQTPSHQVTQMGQEVILRCVPISNHLYFYWYRQILGQKVEFLVSFYNNEISEKSEIFDDQFSVERPDGSNFTLKIRSTKLEDSAMYFCASRASLNEQFFGPGTRLTVL.

The table lists this clonotype with many counts. The V call is TRBV19, the J call TRBJ2-1; 12 bases line up with TRBD2. V lost 5 bases and J lost 10; bases outside the gene matches: 6. The CDR3 consists of 14 residues. Germline V gene sequence: CDR1 LNHDA, CDR2 SQIVND (reference sequence). CDR3 sequence (DNA): TGTGCCAGTAGTTTCCTAGCGGGAGGGTCCGAGCAGTTCTTC. Translated, it gives CASSFLAGGSEQFF.

This clonotype has a count of ten or more. This chain links TRBV3-1 with TRBJ1-2; D remains ambiguous. Between the trimmed V and J ends, which lost 3 bases and 2 bases, there was a span of 7 bases. The germline V gene encodes CDR1 LGHDT and CDR2 YNNKEL (reference sequence). The CDR3 extends over 13 amino acids. CDR3 residues: CASSQGSNYGYTF. The CDR3 DNA reads TGTGCCAGCAGCCAGGGCTCAAACTATGGCTACACCTTC.

This clonotype was seen a few times. In nucleotides, the CDR3 is TGTGCCAGCAGTTTACTAGGGGAGGGTTACGAGCAGTACTTC. It specifies CASSLLGEGYEQYF. The chain couples TRBV28 to TRBJ2-7; 7 bases match TRBD2. This CDR3 comprises 14 residues. From germline, CDR1 is MDHEN and CDR2 SYDVKM. Trimming cost V 2 bases and J 4 bases; bases outside gene matches: 5. The full variable domain, in which reference TRBV28 and TRBJ2-7 provide the parts outside the CDR3, is DVKVTQSSRYLVKRTGEKVFLECVQDMDHENMFWYRQDPGLGLRLIYFSYDVKMKEKGDIPEGYSVSREKKERFSLILESASTNQTSMYLCASSLLGEGYEQYFGPGTRLTVT.

This clonotype showed up just a few times. The V gene is TRBV29-1, the J gene TRBJ1-4; 7 bases map to TRBD1. With V trimmed by 4 bases and J by 7 bases, 3 bases remained unmatched. CDR3 size: 12 residues. Per germline, CDR1 SQVTM and CDR2 ANQGSEA. The CDR3 here is CSVVRGGEKLFF. The CDR3 DNA reads TGCAGCGTTGTCAGGGGGGGTGAAAAACTGTTTTTT.

This clonotype has only a few counts. The V and J genes are TRBV15 and TRBJ2-4, with 11 positions matching TRBD2. CDR3 length: 15 amino acids. The V and J ends lost 1 base and 9 bases, in that order; junction bases with no gene match: 5. Germline CDR1 and CDR2: LNHNV and YYDKDF (reference sequence). CDR3 amino acids: CATSRGNSGRAIQYF. The CDR3 nucleotides read TGTGCCACCAGCAGAGGGAATAGCGGGAGGGCCATTCAGTACTTC.

This chain joins TRBV28 and TRBJ1-1; D is undetermined. The CDR3 sequence is 16 residues long. Germline values: CDR1 MDHEN, CDR2 SYDVKM. V dropped 5 bases and J dropped 2 bases, with 18 bases sitting between them. The CDR3 spells CASSPLRSGKNTEAFF. The CDR3 nucleotides are TGTGCCAGCAGTCCCCTTCGTTCTGGGAAAAACACTGAAGCTTTCTTT.

This clonotype showed up many times. Written as DNA, the CDR3 is TGTGCCAGCAGCCTACAGGGAAACACCATATATTTT. Its translation: CASSLQGNTIYF. This chain links TRBV12-3 or TRBV12-4 with TRBJ1-3; D not resolved. The CDR3 totals 12 residues. The V and J ends lost 6 bases and 4 bases respectively, with 7 bases between them.

The rearrangement links TRBV4-1 to TRBJ1-2; 7 bases line up with TRBD1. This CDR3 is 15 amino acids long. The germline V gene has CDR1 MGHRA and CDR2 YSYEKL. Trimming took 5 bases from V and 0 from J; bases not matched to a gene: 6. CDR3 bases: TGCGCCAGCAGCAAGGGACAGACTCCTAACTATGGCTACACCTTC. It yields the protein CASSKGQTPNYGYTF.

This clonotype was counted a single time. This likely comes from a read error, as the CDR3 has no conserved phenylalanine or tryptophan at its end. V and J are TRBV25-1 and TRBJ1-1; 7 bases map to TRBD1. This CDR3 has 14 amino acids. After removal of 7 bases from V and 1 base from J, the junction contained 6 bases not matched to a gene. Germline-derived CDR1 and CDR2 are MGHDK and SYGVNS. The CDR3 sequence: CASTPRGRNTEAFL. Written as DNA, the CDR3 is TGTGCCAGCACCCCGAGGGGGCGGAACACTGAAGCTTTCCTT.

This clonotype was detected ten times or more. A much larger clone differs from this one at a single base, so this may be a read error. The chain couples TRBV7-3 to TRBJ2-1; no reliable D call. The CDR3 has 11 residues. In germline, CDR1 is SGHTA, CDR2 FQGTGA. V lost 5 bases, J lost 5 bases, and 4 bases lay in between. For the CDR3, the DNA is TGTGCCAGCAGCGTAAACAATGAGCAGTTCTTC. Its protein product is CASSVNNEQFF.

To note about this clonotype: With a much larger clone just one base away, this may be a read error. The CDR3 region has the DNA TGTGCCAGCAGCTTAGAGGCCGAGGGGGTGCAAGAGACCCAGTACTTC. It specifies CASSLEAEGVQETQYF. The chain carries TRBV7-9 and TRBJ2-1; D might be TRBD1 (6 bases). The DNA end is a closer match to TRBJ2-5, so the J assignment may be wrong. This CDR3 is 16 amino acids long. Germline CDR1 and CDR2: SEHNR and FQNEAQ (reference sequence).

V is TRBV18 and J is TRBJ2-7, with 8 bases aligning to TRBD2. With 3 bases clipped from V and 5 bases from J, the junction kept 6 bases outside the gene matches. Germline V gene sequence: CDR1 KGHSH, CDR2 LQKENI. This CDR3 comprises 14 residues. The CDR3, as DNA: TGTGCCAGCTCACCCCTTAGCGGGACCCACGAGCAGTACTTC. Translating gives CASSPLSGTHEQYF.